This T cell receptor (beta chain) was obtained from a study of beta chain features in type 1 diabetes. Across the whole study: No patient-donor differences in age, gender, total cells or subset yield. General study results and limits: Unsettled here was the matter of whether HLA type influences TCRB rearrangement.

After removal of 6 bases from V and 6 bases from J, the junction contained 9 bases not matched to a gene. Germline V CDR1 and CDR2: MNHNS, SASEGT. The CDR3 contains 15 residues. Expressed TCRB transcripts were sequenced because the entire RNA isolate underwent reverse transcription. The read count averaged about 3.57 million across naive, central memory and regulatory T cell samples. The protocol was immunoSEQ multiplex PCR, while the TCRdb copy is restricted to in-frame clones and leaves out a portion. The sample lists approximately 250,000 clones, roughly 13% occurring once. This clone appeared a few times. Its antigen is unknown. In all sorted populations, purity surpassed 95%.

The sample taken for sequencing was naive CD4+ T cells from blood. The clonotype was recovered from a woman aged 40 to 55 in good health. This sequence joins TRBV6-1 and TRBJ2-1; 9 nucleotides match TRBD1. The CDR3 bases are TGTGCCAGCAGGCCAACCGGGACAGGGATCAATGAGCAGTTCTTC. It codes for CASRPTGTGINEQFF.